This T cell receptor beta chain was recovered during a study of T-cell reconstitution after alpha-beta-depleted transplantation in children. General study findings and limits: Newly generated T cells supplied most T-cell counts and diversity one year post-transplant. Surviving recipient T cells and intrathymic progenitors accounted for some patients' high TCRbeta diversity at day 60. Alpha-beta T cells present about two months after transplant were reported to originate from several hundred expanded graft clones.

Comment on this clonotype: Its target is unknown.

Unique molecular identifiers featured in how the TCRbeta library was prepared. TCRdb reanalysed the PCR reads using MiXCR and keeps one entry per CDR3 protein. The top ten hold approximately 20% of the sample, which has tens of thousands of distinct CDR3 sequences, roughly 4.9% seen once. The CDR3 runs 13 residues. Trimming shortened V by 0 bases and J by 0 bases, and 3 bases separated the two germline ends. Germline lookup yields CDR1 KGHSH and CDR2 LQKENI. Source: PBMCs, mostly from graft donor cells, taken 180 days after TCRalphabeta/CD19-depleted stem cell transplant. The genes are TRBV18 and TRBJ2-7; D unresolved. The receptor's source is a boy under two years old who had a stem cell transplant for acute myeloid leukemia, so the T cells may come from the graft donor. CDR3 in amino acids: CASSPPISYEQYF. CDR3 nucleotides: TGTGCCAGCTCACCACCGATCTCCTACGAGCAGTACTTC.